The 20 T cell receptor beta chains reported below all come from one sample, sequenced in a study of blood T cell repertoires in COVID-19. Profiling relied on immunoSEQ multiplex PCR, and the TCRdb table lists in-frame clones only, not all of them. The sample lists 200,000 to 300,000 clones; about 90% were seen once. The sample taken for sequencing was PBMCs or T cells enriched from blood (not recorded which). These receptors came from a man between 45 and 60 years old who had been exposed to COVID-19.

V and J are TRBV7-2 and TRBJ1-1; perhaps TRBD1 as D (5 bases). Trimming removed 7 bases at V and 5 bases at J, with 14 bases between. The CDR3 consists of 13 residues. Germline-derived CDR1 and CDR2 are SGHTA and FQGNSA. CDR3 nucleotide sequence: TGTGCCAGCACCCAAGGGGTCTGGACTGAAGCTTTCTTT. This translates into CASTQGVWTEAFF.

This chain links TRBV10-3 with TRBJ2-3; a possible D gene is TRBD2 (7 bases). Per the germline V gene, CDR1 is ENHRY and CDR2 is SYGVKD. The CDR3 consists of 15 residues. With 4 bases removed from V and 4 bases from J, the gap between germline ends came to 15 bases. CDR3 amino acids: CAISVEGGASDTQYF. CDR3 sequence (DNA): TGTGCCATCAGTGTGGAGGGGGGGGCATCAGATACGCAGTATTTT.

The CDR3 is CASSFSGAHTEAFF. DNA for the CDR3: TGTGCCAGCAGCTTTTCAGGGGCCCACACTGAAGCTTTCTTT. The V call is TRBV7-2, the J call TRBJ1-1, with D possibly TRBD1 on 6 matching bases. Trimming stripped 3 bases from V and 3 bases from J, with 11 bases between. From germline, CDR1 is SGHTA and CDR2 FQGNSA. The CDR3 runs 14 residues.

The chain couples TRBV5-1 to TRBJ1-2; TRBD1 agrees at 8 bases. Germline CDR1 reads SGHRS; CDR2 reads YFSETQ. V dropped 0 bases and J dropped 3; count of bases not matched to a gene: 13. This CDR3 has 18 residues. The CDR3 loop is CASSLAEGRTGFYYGYTF. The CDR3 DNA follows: TGCGCCAGCAGCTTGGCCGAGGGAAGGACAGGGTTTTACTATGGCTACACCTTC.

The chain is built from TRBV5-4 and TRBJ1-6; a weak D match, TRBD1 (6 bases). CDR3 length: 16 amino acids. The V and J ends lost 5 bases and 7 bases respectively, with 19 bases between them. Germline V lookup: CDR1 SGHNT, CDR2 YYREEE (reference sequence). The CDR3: CASSSQGLDRNSPLHF. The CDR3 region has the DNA TGTGCCAGCAGTTCACAGGGACTAGACCGGAATTCACCCCTCCACTTT.

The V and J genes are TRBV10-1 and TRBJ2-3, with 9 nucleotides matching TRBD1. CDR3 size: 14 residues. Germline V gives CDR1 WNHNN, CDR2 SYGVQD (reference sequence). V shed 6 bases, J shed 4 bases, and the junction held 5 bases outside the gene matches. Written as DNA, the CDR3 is TGCGCCAGCAGCCCGGGACAGGGTGCAGATACGCAGTATTTT. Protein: CASSPGQGADTQYF.

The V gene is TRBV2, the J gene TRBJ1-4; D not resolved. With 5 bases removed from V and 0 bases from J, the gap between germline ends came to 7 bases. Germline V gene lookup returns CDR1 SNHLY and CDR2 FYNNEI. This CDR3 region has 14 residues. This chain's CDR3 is CASSPPATNEKLFF. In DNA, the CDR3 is TGTGCCAGCAGTCCGCCGGCAACTAATGAAAAACTGTTTTTT.

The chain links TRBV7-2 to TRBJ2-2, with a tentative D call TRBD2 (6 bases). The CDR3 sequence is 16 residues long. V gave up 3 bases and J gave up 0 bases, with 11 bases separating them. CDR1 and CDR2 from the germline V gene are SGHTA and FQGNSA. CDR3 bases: TGTGCCAGCAGCTTTGCGGGACCGGCGAACACCGGGGAGCTGTTTTTT. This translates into CASSFAGPANTGELFF. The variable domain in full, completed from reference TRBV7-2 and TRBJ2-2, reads GAGVSQSPSNKVTEKGKDVELRCDPISGHTALYWYRQSLGQGLEFLIYFQGNSAPDKSGLPSDRFSAERTGGSVSTLTIQRTQQEDSAVYLCASSFAGPANTGELFFGEGSRLTVL.

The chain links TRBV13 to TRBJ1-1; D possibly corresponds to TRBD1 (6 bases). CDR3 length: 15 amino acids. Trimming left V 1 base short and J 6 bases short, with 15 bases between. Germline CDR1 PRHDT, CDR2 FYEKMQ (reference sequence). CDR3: CASSLDRGTTSEAFF. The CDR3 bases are TGTGCCAGCAGCTTAGATAGGGGGACAACGTCTGAAGCTTTCTTT.

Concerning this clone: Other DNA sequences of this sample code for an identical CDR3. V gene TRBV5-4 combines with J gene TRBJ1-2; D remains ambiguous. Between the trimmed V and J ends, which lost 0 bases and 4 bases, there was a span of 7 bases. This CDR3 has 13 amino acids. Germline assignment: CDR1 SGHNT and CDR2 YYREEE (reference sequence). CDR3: CASSLVRSYGYTF. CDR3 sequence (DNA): TGTGCCAGCAGCTTGGTTCGCAGCTATGGCTACACCTTC.

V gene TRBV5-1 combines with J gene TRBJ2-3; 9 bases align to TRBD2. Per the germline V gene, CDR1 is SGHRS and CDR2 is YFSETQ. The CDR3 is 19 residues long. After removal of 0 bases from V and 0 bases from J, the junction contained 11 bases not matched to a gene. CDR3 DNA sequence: TGCGCCAGCAGCTTGGTTGCTAGCGGGAAGCTCCTTAGCACAGATACGCAGTATTTT. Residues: CASSLVASGKLLSTDTQYF.

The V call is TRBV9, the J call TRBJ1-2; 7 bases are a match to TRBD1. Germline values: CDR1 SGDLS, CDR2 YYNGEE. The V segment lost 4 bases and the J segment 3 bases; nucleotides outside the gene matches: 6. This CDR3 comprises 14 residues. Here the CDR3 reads CASSPGQSYYGYTF. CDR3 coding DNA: TGTGCCAGCAGCCCGGGACAGTCTTACTATGGCTACACCTTC.

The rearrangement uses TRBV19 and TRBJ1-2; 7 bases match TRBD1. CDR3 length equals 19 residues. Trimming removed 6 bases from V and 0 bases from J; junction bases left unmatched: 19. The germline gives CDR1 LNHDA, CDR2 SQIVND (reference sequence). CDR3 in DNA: TGTGCCAGTAGCTCCCCACCGGGACAGCTTCTTACTTCTAACTATGGCTACACCTTC. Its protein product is CASSSPPGQLLTSNYGYTF.

CDR3 coding DNA: TGTGCCAGCAGTGATATCAACAGGGGAGCGAACTATGGCTACACCTTC. Translation gives CASSDINRGANYGYTF. The chain is built from TRBV7-9 and TRBJ1-2, with 7 bases aligning to TRBD1. With V trimmed by 6 bases and J by 2 bases, 12 bases remained unmatched. The CDR3 spans 16 residues. The V gene's germline CDR1 is SEHNR and CDR2 FQNEAQ (reference sequence).

This chain's CDR3 is CASSSRPQTQYF. The CDR3 DNA reads TGTGCCAGCAGTTCTAGACCCCAGACCCAGTACTTC. The V and J genes are TRBV12-3 or TRBV12-4 and TRBJ2-5; D is unresolved. The CDR3 extends over 12 amino acids. Trimming left V 4 bases short and J 6 bases short, with 9 bases between.

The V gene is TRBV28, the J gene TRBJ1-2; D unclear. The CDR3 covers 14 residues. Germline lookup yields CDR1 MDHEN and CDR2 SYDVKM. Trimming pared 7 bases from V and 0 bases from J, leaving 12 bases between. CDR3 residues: CASTPGLTNYGYTF. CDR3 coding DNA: TGTGCCAGCACTCCGGGTCTCACTAACTATGGCTACACCTTC.

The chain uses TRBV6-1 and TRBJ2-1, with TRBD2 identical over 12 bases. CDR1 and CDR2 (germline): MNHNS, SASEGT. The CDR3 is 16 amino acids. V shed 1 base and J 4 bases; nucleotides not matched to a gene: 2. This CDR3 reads CASSEVGLAGYNEQFF. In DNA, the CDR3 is TGTGCCAGCAGTGAAGTAGGACTAGCGGGGTACAATGAGCAGTTCTTC.

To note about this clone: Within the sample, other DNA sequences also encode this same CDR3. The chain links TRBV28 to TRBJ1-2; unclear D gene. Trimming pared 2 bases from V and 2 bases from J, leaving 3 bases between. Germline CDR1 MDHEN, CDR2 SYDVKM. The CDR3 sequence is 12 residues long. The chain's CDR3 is CASSLLNYGYTF. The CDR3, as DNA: TGTGCCAGCAGTTTACTAAACTATGGCTACACCTTC.

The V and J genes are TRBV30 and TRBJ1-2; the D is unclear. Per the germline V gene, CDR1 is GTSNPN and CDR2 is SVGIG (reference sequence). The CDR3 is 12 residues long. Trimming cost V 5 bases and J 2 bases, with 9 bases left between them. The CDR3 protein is CAWRGVNYGYTF. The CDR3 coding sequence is TGTGCCTGGCGAGGAGTCAACTATGGCTACACCTTC.

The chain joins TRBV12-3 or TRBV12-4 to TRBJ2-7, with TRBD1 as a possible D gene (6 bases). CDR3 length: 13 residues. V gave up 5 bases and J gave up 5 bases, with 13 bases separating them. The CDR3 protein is CASSPGEWNEQYF. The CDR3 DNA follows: TGTGCCAGCAGTCCAGGGGAATGGAACGAGCAGTACTTC.